This paragraph covers one T cell receptor (beta chain) sequence. The record originates from a study of T cells expressing NK-cell markers. About the study: Sorted CD3+CD56+NKG2C+, CD3+CD56+NKG2C- and CD3+CD56-NKG2C+ T cells supplied TCR beta repertoires. There were seven HCMV-seropositive donors and one seronegative donor among the eight sequenced.

The CDR3 extends over 12 amino acids. Germline CDR1 reads SQVTM; CDR2 reads ANQGSEA. Following a re-call of the 5' RACE reads, TCRdb has one entry per CDR3 protein and lacks DNA. The repertoire table contains 250,000 to 300,000 distinct CDR3 sequences. The sequencing sample was made of blood T cells: a sorted CD56 or NKG2C T cell subset, CD4+ or CD8+ T cells, or bulk PBMC T cells (not recorded which). This clonotype was sampled from a woman between 18 and 75 years old in good health. This sequence joins TRBV29-1 and TRBJ2-1; without DNA, the TCRdb call of TRBD2 cannot be checked. The CDR3 here is CSVEIAGFEQFF.